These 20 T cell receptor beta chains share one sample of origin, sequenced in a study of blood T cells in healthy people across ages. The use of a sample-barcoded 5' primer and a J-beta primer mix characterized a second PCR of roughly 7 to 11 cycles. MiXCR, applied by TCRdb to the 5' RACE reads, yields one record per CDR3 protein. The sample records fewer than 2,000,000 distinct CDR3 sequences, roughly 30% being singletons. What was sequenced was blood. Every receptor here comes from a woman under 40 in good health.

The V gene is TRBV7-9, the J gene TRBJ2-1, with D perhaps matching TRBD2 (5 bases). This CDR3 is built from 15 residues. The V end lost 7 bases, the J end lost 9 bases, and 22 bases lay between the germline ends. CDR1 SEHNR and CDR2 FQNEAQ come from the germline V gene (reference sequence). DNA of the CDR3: TGTGCCAGCAACTCCGCGGGCGGGCAAGGCGGTGAGCAGTTCTTC. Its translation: CASNSAGGQGGEQFF.

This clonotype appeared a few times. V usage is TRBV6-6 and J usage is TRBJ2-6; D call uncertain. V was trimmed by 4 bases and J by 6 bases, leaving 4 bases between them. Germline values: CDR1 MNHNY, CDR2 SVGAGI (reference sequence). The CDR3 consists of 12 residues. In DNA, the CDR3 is TGTGCCAGCAGTTCGAAGGCCAACGTCCTGACTTTC. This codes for CASSSKANVLTF.

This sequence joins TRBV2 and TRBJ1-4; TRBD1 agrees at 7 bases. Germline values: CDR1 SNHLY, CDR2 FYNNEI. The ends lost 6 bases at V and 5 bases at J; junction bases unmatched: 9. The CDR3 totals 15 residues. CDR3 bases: TGTGCCAGCAGCGCCCGGACAGGAGAAAATGAAAAACTGTTTTTT. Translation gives CASSARTGENEKLFF.

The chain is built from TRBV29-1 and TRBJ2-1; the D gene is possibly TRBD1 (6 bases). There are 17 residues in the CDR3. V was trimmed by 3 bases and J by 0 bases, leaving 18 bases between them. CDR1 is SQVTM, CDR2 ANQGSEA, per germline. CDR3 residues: CSVDEQGPRGSYNEQFF. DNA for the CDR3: TGCAGCGTTGATGAACAGGGCCCTCGGGGCTCCTACAATGAGCAGTTCTTC.

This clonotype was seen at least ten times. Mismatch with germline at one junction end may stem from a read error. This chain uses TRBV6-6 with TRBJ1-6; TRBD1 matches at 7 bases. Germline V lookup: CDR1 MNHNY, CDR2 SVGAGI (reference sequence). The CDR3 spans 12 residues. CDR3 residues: CASRDSNPPLHF. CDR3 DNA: TGTGCCAGCCGGGACAGTAATCCACCCCTCCACTTT.

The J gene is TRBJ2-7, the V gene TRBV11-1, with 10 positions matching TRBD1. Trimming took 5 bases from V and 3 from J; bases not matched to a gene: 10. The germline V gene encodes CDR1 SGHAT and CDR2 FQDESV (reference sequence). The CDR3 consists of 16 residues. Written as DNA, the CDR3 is TGTGCCAGCAGCGCCGCCGGGACAGGGGAGAGCTACGAGCAGTACTTC. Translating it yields CASSAAGTGESYEQYF.

The CDR3 is CASRKSPGQTNQPQHF. For the CDR3, the DNA is TGTGCCAGCAGAAAGAGCCCGGGACAGACAAATCAGCCCCAGCATTTT. The gene calls are TRBV6-1 and TRBJ1-5; 7 positions match TRBD1. The CDR3 has 16 amino acids. Germline loops: CDR1 MNHNS, CDR2 SASEGT. V dropped 6 bases and J dropped 4; count of bases not matched to a gene: 12.

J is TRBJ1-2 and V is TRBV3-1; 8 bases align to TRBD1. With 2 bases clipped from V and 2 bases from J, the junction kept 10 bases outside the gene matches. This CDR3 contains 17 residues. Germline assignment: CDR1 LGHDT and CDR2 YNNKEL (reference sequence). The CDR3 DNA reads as TGTGCCAGCAGCCAATCAGGGCGGACAGGGCACAACTATGGCTACACCTTC. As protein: CASSQSGRTGHNYGYTF.

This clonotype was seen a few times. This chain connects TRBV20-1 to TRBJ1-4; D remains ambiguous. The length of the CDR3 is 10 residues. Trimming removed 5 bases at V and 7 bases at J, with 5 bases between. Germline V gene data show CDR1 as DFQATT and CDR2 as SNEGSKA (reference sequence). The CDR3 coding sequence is TGCAGTGCTTTAAGTGAAAAACTGTTTTTT. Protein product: CSALSEKLFF.

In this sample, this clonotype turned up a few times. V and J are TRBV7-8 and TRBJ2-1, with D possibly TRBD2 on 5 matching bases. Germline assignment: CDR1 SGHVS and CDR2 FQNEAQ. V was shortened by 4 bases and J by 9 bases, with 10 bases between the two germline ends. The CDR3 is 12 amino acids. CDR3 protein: CASSYLSGEQFF. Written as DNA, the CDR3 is TGTGCCAGCAGCTATCTGAGCGGTGAGCAGTTCTTC.

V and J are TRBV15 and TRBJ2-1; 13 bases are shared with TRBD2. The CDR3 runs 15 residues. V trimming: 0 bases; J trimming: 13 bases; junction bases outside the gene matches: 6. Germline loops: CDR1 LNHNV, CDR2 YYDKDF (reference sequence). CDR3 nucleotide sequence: TGTGCCACCAGCAGAGATCGGGGGACTAGCGGGGCTCAGTTCTTC. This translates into CATSRDRGTSGAQFF.

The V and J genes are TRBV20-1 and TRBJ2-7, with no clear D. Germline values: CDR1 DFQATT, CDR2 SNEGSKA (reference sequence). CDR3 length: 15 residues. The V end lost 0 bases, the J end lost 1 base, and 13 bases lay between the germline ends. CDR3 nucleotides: TGCAGTGCTAGAGACCCCATGGGTAGGTCCTACGAGCAGTACTTC. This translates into CSARDPMGRSYEQYF.

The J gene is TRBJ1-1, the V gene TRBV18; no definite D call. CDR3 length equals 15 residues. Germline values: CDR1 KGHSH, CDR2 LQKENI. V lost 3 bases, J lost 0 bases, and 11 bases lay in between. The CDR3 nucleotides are TGTGCCAGCTCACCTCAGGAACTTATGAACACTGAAGCTTTCTTT. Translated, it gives CASSPQELMNTEAFF.

This CDR3 is CASRPDISNQPQHF. DNA of the CDR3: TGCGCCAGCCGTCCGGACATTAGCAATCAGCCCCAGCATTTT. The rearrangement joins TRBV10-2 to TRBJ1-5; possible D gene TRBD1, 5 bases. This CDR3 has 14 residues. Trimming took 8 bases from V and 0 from J, leaving 11 bases between them. Per the germline V gene, CDR1 is WSHSY and CDR2 is SAAADI.

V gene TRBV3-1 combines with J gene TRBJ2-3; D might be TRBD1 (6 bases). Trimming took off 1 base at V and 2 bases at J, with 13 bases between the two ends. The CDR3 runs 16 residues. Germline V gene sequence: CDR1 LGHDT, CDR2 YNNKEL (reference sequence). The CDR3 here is CASSQGRGINTDTQYF. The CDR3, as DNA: TGTGCCAGCAGCCAAGGAAGGGGGATCAACACAGATACGCAGTATTTT.

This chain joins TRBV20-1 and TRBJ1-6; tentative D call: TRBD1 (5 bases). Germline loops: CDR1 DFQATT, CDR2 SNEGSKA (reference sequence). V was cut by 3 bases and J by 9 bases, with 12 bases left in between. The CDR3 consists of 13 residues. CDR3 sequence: CSARAWGGSPLHF. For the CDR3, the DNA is TGCAGTGCTAGGGCTTGGGGGGGTTCACCCCTCCACTTT.

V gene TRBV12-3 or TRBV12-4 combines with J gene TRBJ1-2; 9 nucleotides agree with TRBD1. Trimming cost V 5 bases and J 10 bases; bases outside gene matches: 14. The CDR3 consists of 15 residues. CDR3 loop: CASSASGTGSILYTF. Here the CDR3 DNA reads TGTGCCAGCAGTGCCTCCGGGACAGGGTCAATTCTCTACACCTTC.

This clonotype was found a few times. The CDR3 region is CASSYDRVNTEAFF. CDR3 bases: TGCGCCAGCAGCTACGACAGGGTGAACACTGAAGCTTTCTTT. The rearrangement uses TRBV5-1 and TRBJ1-1; 7 nucleotides align to TRBD1. With V trimmed by 3 bases and J by 0 bases, 2 bases remained unmatched. From germline, CDR1 is SGHRS and CDR2 YFSETQ. CDR3 length: 14 residues.

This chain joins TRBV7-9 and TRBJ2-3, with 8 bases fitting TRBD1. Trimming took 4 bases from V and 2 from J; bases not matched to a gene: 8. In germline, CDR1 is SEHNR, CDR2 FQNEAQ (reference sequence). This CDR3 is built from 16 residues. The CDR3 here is CASSSGQGRDTDTQYF. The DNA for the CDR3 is TGTGCCAGCAGCTCCGGACAGGGCCGAGACACAGATACGCAGTATTTT.

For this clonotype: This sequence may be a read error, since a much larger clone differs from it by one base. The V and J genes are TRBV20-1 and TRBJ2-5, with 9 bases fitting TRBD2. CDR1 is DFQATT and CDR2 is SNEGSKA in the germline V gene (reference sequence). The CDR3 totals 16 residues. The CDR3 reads CSASRLADPTKETRYF. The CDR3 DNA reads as TGCAGTGCTAGTAGACTAGCGGACCCCACTAAGGAGACCCGGTACTTC.